The 21 T cell receptor beta chains below were found in one sample sequenced in a study of blood T cell repertoires in COVID-19. Profiled with immunoSEQ multiplex PCR; TCRdb holds only in-frame clones, not every one. This table holds a few hundred thousand clones, more than 75% found once. Sequencing was done on a sample of peripheral blood. These receptors were collected from a middle-aged man with active or convalescent COVID-19.

The rearrangement links TRBV7-3 to TRBJ2-6; D unclear. The V and J ends lost 1 base and 2 bases respectively, with 9 bases between them. The CDR3 sequence is 16 residues long. Germline loops: CDR1 SGHTA, CDR2 FQGTGA. This CDR3 is CASSLRSGPGANVLTF. CDR3 sequence (DNA): TGTGCCAGCAGCTTAAGGTCAGGCCCTGGGGCCAACGTCCTGACTTTC.

Only a few counts were recorded for this clone. The V call is TRBV9, the J call TRBJ2-7; 8 bases are shared with TRBD2. This CDR3 spans 14 amino acids. J was trimmed by 2 bases and V by 4 bases; bases with no gene match: 5. The germline CDR1 and CDR2 sequences are SGDLS and YYNGEE. The CDR3 DNA is TGTGCCAGCAGCCCATCGGGGGGGGCCTACGAGCAGTACTTC. Protein sequence: CASSPSGGAYEQYF.

This clone appeared once. J is TRBJ1-1 and V is TRBV28; 8 bases agree with TRBD1. Germline CDR1 is MDHEN and CDR2 is SYDVKM. With 4 bases clipped from V and 5 bases from J, the junction kept 9 bases outside the gene matches. The CDR3 covers 15 residues. CDR3 residues: CASSSRRTGRTEAFF. CDR3 DNA sequence: TGTGCCAGCAGTTCCCGCCGGACAGGGCGGACTGAAGCTTTCTTT.

The gene calls are TRBV7-8 and TRBJ1-4, with D perhaps matching TRBD1 (6 bases). The CDR3 extends over 17 amino acids. The germline CDR1 and CDR2 sequences are SGHVS and FQNEAQ. Trimming took off 1 base at V and 0 bases at J, with 12 bases between the two ends. The CDR3 DNA follows: TGTGCCAGCAGCTTAGGCCTGGACAGTTCAACTAATGAAAAACTGTTTTTT. Its translation: CASSLGLDSSTNEKLFF.

J is TRBJ2-2 and V is TRBV21-1; TRBD1, the D gene given by the table, was not confirmed from the DNA. TRBV21-1 is given as a pseudogene. The CDR3 totals 16 residues. The CDR3 bases are TGTGCCAGCAGTCCTCGACAGACTTTGAACACCGGGGAGCTGTTTTTT. Its protein product is CASSPRQTLNTGELFF.

The V gene is TRBV7-2, the J gene TRBJ1-1; D is perhaps TRBD1 (5 bases). Germline assignment: CDR1 SGHTA and CDR2 FQGNSA. V lost 2 bases and J lost 4, with 11 bases in between. The CDR3 spans 14 residues. The CDR3 protein is CASSLMQGFTEAFF. The CDR3, as DNA: TGTGCCAGCAGCTTAATGCAGGGCTTCACTGAAGCTTTCTTT.

The chain joins TRBV5-4 to TRBJ1-1; 12 bases match TRBD1. The CDR3 is 16 residues long. The V segment lost 4 bases and the J segment 0 bases; nucleotides outside the gene matches: 4. CDR1 and CDR2 from the germline V gene are SGHNT and YYREEE (reference sequence). CDR3 sequence: CASSKGQGAVNTEAFF. As DNA, the CDR3 is TGTGCCAGCAGCAAGGGACAGGGGGCGGTGAACACTGAAGCTTTCTTT. Drawing the rest from reference TRBV5-4 and TRBJ1-1, the complete variable domain is ETGVTQSPTHLIKTRGQQVTLRCSSQSGHNTVSWYQQALGQGPQFIFQYYREEENGRGNFPPRFSGLQFPNYSSELNVNALELDDSALYLCASSKGQGAVNTEAFFGQGTRLTVV.

In its sample, this clone was seen a few times. The chain couples TRBV7-2 to TRBJ1-2; TRBD1 agrees at 7 bases. This CDR3 has 14 residues. Germline V gives CDR1 SGHTA, CDR2 FQGNSA. Trimming at V came to 2 bases and at J to 2 bases, leaving 2 bases not matched to a gene. The CDR3 sequence is CASSLQQGNYGYTF. In DNA form, the CDR3 reads TGTGCCAGCAGCTTACAACAGGGGAACTATGGCTACACCTTC.

Comments on this clone: The same CDR3 is also encoded by other DNA sequences in this sample. The CDR3 loop is CASSYQGGSGNTIYF. The CDR3 region has the DNA TGTGCCAGCAGTTATCAAGGGGGCTCTGGAAACACCATATATTTT. The chain links TRBV6-6 to TRBJ1-3, with TRBD1 as a possible D gene (6 bases). Per the germline V gene, CDR1 is MNHNY and CDR2 is SVGAGI (reference sequence). Trimming removed 3 bases from V and 0 bases from J, with 9 bases in between. This CDR3 is built from 15 residues.

The chain carries TRBV6-5 and TRBJ1-5; the match to TRBD1 covers 8 bases. Germline trimming cut 7 bases from V and 2 bases from J; bases unmatched to any gene: 7. CDR3 size: 15 residues. Germline CDR1 reads MNHEY; CDR2 reads SVGAGI. The chain's CDR3 is CASKEGQGGNQPQHF. The DNA of the CDR3 is TGTGCCAGCAAAGAAGGACAGGGTGGCAATCAGCCCCAGCATTTT.

DNA for the CDR3: TGTGCCAGCAGCCACCGTACAGGGGATGGCTACACCTTC. It yields the protein CASSHRTGDGYTF. V gene TRBV3-1 (or the pseudogene TRBV3-2) combines with J gene TRBJ1-2, with 7 positions matching TRBD1. Trimming at V came to 3 bases and at J to 6 bases, leaving 4 bases not matched to a gene. The CDR3 runs 13 residues. Germline V lookup: CDR1 LGHDT, CDR2 YNNKEL (reference sequence).

This sequence joins TRBV24-1 and TRBJ1-5; weak D call: TRBD1 (6 bases). V gave up 5 bases and J gave up 0 bases, with 13 bases separating them. The germline CDR1 and CDR2 sequences are KGHDR and SFDVKD. The CDR3 consists of 16 residues. The CDR3: CATSGAGVSSNQPQHF. The DNA of the CDR3 is TGTGCCACCAGTGGGGCAGGGGTCTCTAGCAATCAGCCCCAGCATTTT.

The rearrangement joins TRBV6-4 to TRBJ2-2; no clear D. The CDR3 sequence is 16 residues long. Germline lookup yields CDR1 MRHNA and CDR2 SNTAGT. V lost 6 bases to trimming and J lost 2 bases, with 16 bases between them. The CDR3 DNA follows: TGTGCCAGCAGCTCTCAGGCTGTTGGAAACACCGGGGAGCTGTTTTTT. This gives the protein CASSSQAVGNTGELFF.

This clone was detected once. The chain has TRBV4-2 and TRBJ1-2; 11 bases fit TRBD1. CDR1 LGHNA and CDR2 YNFKEQ come from the germline V gene. The CDR3 runs to 17 residues. With 1 base clipped from V and 2 bases from J, the junction kept 6 bases outside the gene matches. As DNA, the CDR3 is TGTGCCAGCAGCCAAGGCGGGACAGGGGGTACCAACTATGGCTACACCTTC. Amino acid sequence: CASSQGGTGGTNYGYTF.

In DNA, the CDR3 is TGTGCCAGCAGCGCCACACAGGGGACTGAGCAGTTCTTC. It translates to CASSATQGTEQFF. V usage is TRBV11-3 and J usage is TRBJ2-1, with 7 bases lining up with TRBD1. The CDR3 is 13 amino acids. V was pared by 5 bases and J by 9 bases, with 7 bases of the junction left unmatched. Germline values: CDR1 SGHNT, CDR2 YENEEA.

This rearrangement joins TRBV10-2 to TRBJ1-1; D gene uncertain. CDR1 is WSHSY and CDR2 is SAAADI in the germline V gene. The CDR3 sequence is 15 residues long. Trimming removed 4 bases at V and 1 base at J, with 13 bases between. The CDR3 DNA reads TGCGCCAGCAGTGTACTCGGAGCCCAGAACACTGAAGCTTTCTTT. Protein product: CASSVLGAQNTEAFF.

This chain uses TRBV11-2 with TRBJ1-2; the D is unclear. Per the germline V gene, CDR1 is SGHAT and CDR2 is FQNNGV. V was shortened by 3 bases and J by 3 bases, with 8 bases between the two germline ends. CDR3 length: 13 residues. The CDR3 bases are TGTGCCAGCAGCTTTCGGCTAGACTATGGCTACACCTTC. Translation: CASSFRLDYGYTF.

The chain couples TRBV30 to TRBJ1-2; TRBD1 matches at 7 bases. V shed 1 base and J 4 bases; nucleotides not matched to a gene: 3. The CDR3 has 13 amino acids. The germline V gene has CDR1 GTSNPN and CDR2 SVGIG (reference sequence). The CDR3 DNA is TGTGCCTGGAGTGGCTCAGGGGGCTATGGCTACACCTTC. Translated: CAWSGSGGYGYTF.

This chain connects TRBV9 to TRBJ1-1; a weak D match, TRBD1 (5 bases). The germline V and J ends were trimmed by 0 bases and 5 bases, with 11 bases remaining between them. Germline V CDR1 and CDR2: SGDLS, YYNGEE. The CDR3 length is 14 residues. In DNA, the CDR3 is TGTGCCAGCAGCGTAGGGTCGGGGGGGACTGAAGCTTTCTTT. Its protein product is CASSVGSGGTEAFF.

Details on this clone: One end of the junction varies from germline; a read error may be responsible. V usage is TRBV4-1 and J usage is TRBJ1-5; D is perhaps TRBD1 (6 bases). CDR1 MGHRA and CDR2 YSYEKL come from the germline V gene. The CDR3 covers 15 residues. In DNA, the CDR3 is TGCGCCAGCAGCCTACGGACAGTAGACAATCTGCCCCAGCATTTT. Translation: CASSLRTVDNLPQHF.

This clone occurred once. The rearrangement links TRBV30 to TRBJ2-5; 7 bases agree with TRBD2. V was pared by 3 bases and J by 2 bases, with 3 bases of the junction left unmatched. This CDR3 spans 13 amino acids. Germline V lookup: CDR1 GTSNPN, CDR2 SVGIG (reference sequence). CDR3 protein: CAWRLAGQETQYF. DNA of the CDR3: TGTGCCTGGAGGTTAGCGGGTCAAGAGACCCAGTACTTC.